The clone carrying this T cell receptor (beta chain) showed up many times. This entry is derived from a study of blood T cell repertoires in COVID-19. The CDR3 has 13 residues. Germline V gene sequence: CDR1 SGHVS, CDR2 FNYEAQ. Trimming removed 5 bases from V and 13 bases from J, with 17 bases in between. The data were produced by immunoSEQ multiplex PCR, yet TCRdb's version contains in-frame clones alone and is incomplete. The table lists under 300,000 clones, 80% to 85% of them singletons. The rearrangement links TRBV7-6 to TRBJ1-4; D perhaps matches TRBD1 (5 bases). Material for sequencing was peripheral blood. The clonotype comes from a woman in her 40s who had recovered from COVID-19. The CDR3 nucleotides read TGTGCCAGCAGCCGGCAACATAGACAGCGACTGTTTTTT. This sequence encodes CASSRQHRQRLFF. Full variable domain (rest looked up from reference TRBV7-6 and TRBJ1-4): GAGVSQSPRYKVTKRGQDVALRCDPISGHVSLYWYRQALGQGPEFLTYFNYEAQQDKSGLPNDRFSAERPEGSISTLTIQRTEQRDSAMYRCASSRQHRQRLFFGSGTQLSVL.